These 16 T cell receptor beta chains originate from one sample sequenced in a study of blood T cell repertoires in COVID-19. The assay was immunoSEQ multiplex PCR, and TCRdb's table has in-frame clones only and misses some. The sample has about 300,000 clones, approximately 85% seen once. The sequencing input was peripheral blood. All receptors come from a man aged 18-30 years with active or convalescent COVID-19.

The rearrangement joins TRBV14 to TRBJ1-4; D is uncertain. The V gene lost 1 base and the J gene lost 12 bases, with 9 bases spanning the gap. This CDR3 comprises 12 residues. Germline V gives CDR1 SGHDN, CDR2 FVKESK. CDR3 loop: CASSQGGLELFF. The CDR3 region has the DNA TGTGCCAGCAGCCAAGGAGGATTAGAACTGTTTTTT.

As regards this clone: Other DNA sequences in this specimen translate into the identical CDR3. CDR3 loop: CASSLSSNQPQHF. In nucleotides, the CDR3 is TGTGCCAGCAGCTTATCCAGCAATCAGCCCCAGCATTTT. The J gene is TRBJ1-5, the V gene TRBV14; D is unclear. V was clipped by 5 bases and J by 1 base, with 6 bases between them. CDR3 length equals 13 residues. The germline V gene has CDR1 SGHDN and CDR2 FVKESK.

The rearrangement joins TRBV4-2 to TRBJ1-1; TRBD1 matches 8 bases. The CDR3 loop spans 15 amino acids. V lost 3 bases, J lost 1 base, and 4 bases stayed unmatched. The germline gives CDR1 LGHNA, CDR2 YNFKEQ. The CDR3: CASSQTGDQNTEAFF. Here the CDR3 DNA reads TGTGCCAGCAGCCAGACAGGGGATCAGAACACTGAAGCTTTCTTT.

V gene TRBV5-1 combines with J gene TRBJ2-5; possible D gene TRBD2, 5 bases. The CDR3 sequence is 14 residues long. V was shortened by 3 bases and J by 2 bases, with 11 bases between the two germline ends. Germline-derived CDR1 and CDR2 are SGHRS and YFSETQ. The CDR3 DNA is TGCGCCAGCAGCTACCGGGGTTCACAAGAGACCCAGTACTTC. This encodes CASSYRGSQETQYF.

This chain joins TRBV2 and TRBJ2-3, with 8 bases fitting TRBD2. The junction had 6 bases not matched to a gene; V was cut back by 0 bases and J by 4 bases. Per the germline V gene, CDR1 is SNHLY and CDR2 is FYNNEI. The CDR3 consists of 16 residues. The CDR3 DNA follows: TGTGCCAGCAGTGAAGCCCCGACTAGCGTTTCAGATACGCAGTATTTT. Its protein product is CASSEAPTSVSDTQYF.

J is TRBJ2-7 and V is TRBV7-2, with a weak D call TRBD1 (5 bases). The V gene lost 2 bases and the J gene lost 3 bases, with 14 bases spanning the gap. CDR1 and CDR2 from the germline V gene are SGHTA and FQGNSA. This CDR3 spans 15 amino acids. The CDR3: CASSLLPGSYYEQYF. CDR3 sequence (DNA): TGTGCCAGCAGCTTACTTCCAGGGTCATACTACGAGCAGTACTTC.

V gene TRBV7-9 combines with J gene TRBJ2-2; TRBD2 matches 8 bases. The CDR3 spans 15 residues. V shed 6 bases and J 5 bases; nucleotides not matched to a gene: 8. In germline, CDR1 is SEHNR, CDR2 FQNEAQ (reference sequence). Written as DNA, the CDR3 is TGTGCCAGCAGTCAACCGGGACTAGGTACCGGGGAGCTGTTTTTT. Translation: CASSQPGLGTGELFF.

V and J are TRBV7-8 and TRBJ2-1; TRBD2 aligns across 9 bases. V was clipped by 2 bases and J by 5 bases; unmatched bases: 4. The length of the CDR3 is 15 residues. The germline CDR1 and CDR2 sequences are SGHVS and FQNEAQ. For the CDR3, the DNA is TGTGCCAGCAGCTTATGGACTAGCGTCGACAATGAGCAGTTCTTC. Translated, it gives CASSLWTSVDNEQFF.

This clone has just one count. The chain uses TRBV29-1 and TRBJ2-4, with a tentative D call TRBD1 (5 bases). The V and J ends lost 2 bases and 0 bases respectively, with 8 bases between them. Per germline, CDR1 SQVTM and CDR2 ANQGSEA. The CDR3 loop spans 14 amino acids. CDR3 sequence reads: CSVERGRAKNIQYF. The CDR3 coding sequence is TGCAGCGTTGAAAGGGGCCGAGCCAAAAACATTCAGTACTTC.

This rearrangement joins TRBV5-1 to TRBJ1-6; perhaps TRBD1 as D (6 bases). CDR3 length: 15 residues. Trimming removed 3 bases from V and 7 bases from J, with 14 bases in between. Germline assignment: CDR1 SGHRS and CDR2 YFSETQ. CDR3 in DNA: TGCGCCAGCAGCTCCGGACAGTCCCGAAATTCACCCCTCCACTTT. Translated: CASSSGQSRNSPLHF.

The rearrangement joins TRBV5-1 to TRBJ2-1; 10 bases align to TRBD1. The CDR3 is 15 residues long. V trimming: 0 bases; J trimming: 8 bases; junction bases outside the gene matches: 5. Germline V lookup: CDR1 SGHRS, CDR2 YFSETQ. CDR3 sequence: CASSLGGQGTYEQFF. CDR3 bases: TGCGCCAGCAGCTTGGGGGGACAGGGGACATATGAGCAGTTCTTC.

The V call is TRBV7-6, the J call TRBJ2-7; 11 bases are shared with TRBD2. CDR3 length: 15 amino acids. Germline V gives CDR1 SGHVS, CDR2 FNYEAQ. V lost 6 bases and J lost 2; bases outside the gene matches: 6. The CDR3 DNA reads TGTGCCAGCAGTCCCTGGACTAGCGGGCCCTACGAGCAGTACTTC. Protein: CASSPWTSGPYEQYF.

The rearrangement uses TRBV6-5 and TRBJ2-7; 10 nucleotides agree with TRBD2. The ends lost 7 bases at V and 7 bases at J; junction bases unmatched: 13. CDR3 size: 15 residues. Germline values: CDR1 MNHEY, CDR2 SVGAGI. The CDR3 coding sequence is TGTGCCAGCACCCGAAGACTAGCGGGTCGAGGTGAGCAGTACTTC. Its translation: CASTRRLAGRGEQYF.

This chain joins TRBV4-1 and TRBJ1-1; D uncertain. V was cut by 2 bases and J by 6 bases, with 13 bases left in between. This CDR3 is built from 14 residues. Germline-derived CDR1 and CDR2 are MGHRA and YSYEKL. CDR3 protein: CASSQYPRRAEAFF. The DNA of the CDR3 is TGCGCCAGCAGCCAATACCCCCGGAGGGCTGAAGCTTTCTTT.

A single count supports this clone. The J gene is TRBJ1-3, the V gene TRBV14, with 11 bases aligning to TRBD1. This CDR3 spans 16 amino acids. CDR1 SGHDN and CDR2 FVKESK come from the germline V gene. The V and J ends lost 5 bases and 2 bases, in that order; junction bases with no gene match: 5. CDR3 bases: TGTGCCAGCAGCAGGACAGGGGGCCGCACTGGAAACACCATATATTTT. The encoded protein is CASSRTGGRTGNTIYF.

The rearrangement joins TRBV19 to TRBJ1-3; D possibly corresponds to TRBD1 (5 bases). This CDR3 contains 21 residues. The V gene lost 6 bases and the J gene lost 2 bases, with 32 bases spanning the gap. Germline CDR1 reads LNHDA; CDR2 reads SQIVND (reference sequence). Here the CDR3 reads CASSIWGVEGPRDQPGNTIYF. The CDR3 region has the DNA TGTGCCAGTAGCATATGGGGGGTTGAGGGCCCCCGGGATCAACCTGGAAACACCATATATTTT. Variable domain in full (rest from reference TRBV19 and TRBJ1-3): DGGITQSPKYLFRKEGQNVTLSCEQNLNHDAMYWYRQDPGQGLRLIYYSQIVNDFQKGDIAEGYSVSREKKESFPLTVTSAQKNPTAFYLCASSIWGVEGPRDQPGNTIYFGEGSWLTVV.